The present T cell receptor (beta chain) was sequenced within a study of cytomegalovirus exposure and HLA in healthy donors. Overall study results and limits: Presence/absence results assume similar sequencing depth per donor, which may not hold. The study put about 180 TCR beta chains on its list as cytomegalovirus-associated. 16,951 TCR beta sequences were associated with HLA alleles at 0.05 false discovery rate in a later analysis. Most subjects had HLA-A and HLA-B alleles reportedly predicted accurately by TCR beta sequences.

The V segment lost 10 bases and the J segment 8 bases; nucleotides outside the gene matches: 7. CDR1 is MDHEN, CDR2 SYDVKM, per germline. The CDR3 contains 11 residues. This clone came up once. Its antigen remains unidentified. The PCR had 60 Vbeta and 13 Jbeta primers. Using immunoSEQ multiplex PCR, the repertoire was profiled, and TCRdb retains in-frame clones only, with some absent. The sample has around 120,000 clones; over 60% are singletons. V usage is TRBV28 and J usage is TRBJ1-2, with 7 bases identical to TRBD1. What was sequenced was PBMCs. The source is a female donor in good health and CMV-seropositive. CDR3: CATGQEPGYTF. In DNA form, the CDR3 reads TGTGCCACCGGACAGGAGCCCGGCTACACCTTC.